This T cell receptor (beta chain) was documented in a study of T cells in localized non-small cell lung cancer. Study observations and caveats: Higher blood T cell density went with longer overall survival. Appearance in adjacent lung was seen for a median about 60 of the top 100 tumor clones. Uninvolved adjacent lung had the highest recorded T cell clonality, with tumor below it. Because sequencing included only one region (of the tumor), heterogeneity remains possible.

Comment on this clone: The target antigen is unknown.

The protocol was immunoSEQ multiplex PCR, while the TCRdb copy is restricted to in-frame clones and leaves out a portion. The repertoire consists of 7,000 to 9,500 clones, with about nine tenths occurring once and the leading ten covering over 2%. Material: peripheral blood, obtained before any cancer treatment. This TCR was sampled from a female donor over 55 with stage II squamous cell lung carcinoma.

The CDR3 region has the DNA TGTGCCAGCAGACCGACGGGAGAGACCCAGTACTTC. Its translation is CASRPTGETQYF. The J gene is TRBJ2-5, the V gene TRBV7-9, with unresolved D. Germline V lookup: CDR1 SEHNR, CDR2 FQNEAQ (reference sequence). This CDR3 region has 12 residues. With 6 bases removed from V and 4 bases from J, the gap between germline ends came to 9 bases.